This T cell receptor (beta chain) appears in the sequencing data of a study of shared clonotypes between healthy human individuals. Study conclusions and caveats: Generally, naive subsets came out with larger estimated richness than memory subsets. Clonotypes shared by all four sorted-subset donors had higher generation probabilities than non-shared clonotypes.

Assay used: immunoSEQ multiplex PCR; TCRdb lists only in-frame clones, some missing. The repertoire holds nearly 1,000,000 clones, around 80% seen once, with about 1.5% in the top ten. Germline V lookup: CDR1 KGHSY, CDR2 FQNENV. The CDR3 contains 15 residues. The V end lost 0 bases, the J end lost 7 bases, and 12 bases lay between the germline ends. Concerning this clone itself: The antigen is unknown.

What was sequenced was memory CD4+ T cells sorted from blood. The subset was: CD45RA-negative fraction. The genes are TRBV16 and TRBJ1-4; the D is unclear. The sequence was obtained from a man between 18 and 29 years old in good health. As DNA, the CDR3 is TGTGCCAGCAGCCAATCGCGGACTTTTGGTGAAAAACTGTTTTTT. The encoded protein is CASSQSRTFGEKLFF. Complete variable domain (other parts from reference TRBV16 and TRBJ1-4): GEEVAQTPKHLVRGEGQKAKLYCAPIKGHSYVFWYQQVLKNEFKFLISFQNENVFDETGMPKERFSAKCLPNSPCSLEIQATKLEDSAVYFCASSQSRTFGEKLFFGSGTQLSVL.